The 23 T cell receptor beta chains below were found in one sample sequenced in a study of regulatory T cells in long-lasting Graves disease (dated by TCRdb to about 2021). Receptor libraries were prepared by multiplex PCR. This sample was sequenced with an Illumina HiSeq 4000. CDR3 regions were amplified by Arm-PCR with iRepertoire HTBI primers to construct TCR beta libraries. TCRdb took the public reads, trimmed them with fastp at Q25, ran MiXCR for clone calling and kept in-frame beta chains. Rows with a matching CDR3 protein are joined into one entry that keeps the most common DNA and genes. This sample holds about 470,000 distinct CDR3 sequences; around 20% were observed only once. Roughly 8% of the sample rests with the top ten. Reading the label with the study, this specimen's time point is: persistent/refractory GD, antithyroid drugs over 5 years with positive TRAb. For both TCR sequencing and RNA sequencing, RNA was extracted from PBMCs in TRIzol.

The sequencing here drew on peripheral blood mononuclear cells (PBMCs), taken when the disease was refractory, from a patient treated with antithyroid drugs. The receptors derive from a female donor with Graves disease.

This clonotype was seen ten or more times. The chain combines TRBV28 with TRBJ1-1, with D hard to call. CDR3 size: 15 residues. V was clipped by 6 bases and J by 0 bases, with 14 bases between them. Germline CDR1 MDHEN, CDR2 SYDVKM. CDR3 nucleotides: TGTGCCAGCAGCCTCGTTGTTACCATGAACACTGAAGCTTTCTTT. It encodes CASSLVVTMNTEAFF.

This clonotype was found many times. The chain has TRBV12-5 and TRBJ1-5; D gene unclear. Between the trimmed V and J ends, which lost 3 bases and 1 base, there was a span of 7 bases. The germline CDR1 and CDR2 sequences are LGHNT and FRNRAP. The CDR3 is made up of 14 amino acids. The CDR3 sequence: CASGLGGSNQPQHF. The CDR3 bases are TGTGCTAGTGGTTTAGGAGGAAGCAATCAGCCCCAGCATTTT.

This clonotype was found many times. V usage is TRBV7-2 and J usage is TRBJ2-5; D is perhaps TRBD2 (6 bases). From germline, CDR1 is SGHTA and CDR2 FQGNSA. The CDR3 length is 20 residues. Trimming pared 1 base from V and 2 bases from J, leaving 26 bases between. The CDR3 sequence is CASSLGGGAVVVVGQETQYF. In nucleotides, the CDR3 is TGTGCCAGCAGCTTAGGTGGAGGGGCCGTTGTGGTTGTAGGACAAGAGACCCAGTACTTC.

In this sample, this clonotype turned up a few times. This chain joins TRBV7-9 and TRBJ2-2, with TRBD2 matching 11 bases. V lost 3 bases to trimming and J lost 6 bases; unmatched junction nucleotides: 6. The germline gives CDR1 SEHNR, CDR2 FQNEAQ (reference sequence). CDR3 size: 16 residues. This chain's CDR3 is CASSFGLAGGSGELFF. The CDR3 DNA follows: TGTGCCAGCAGCTTCGGGCTAGCGGGAGGCTCCGGGGAGCTGTTTTTT.

At least ten counts were recorded for this clonotype. This sequence joins TRBV2 and TRBJ2-7, with unresolved D. V lost 9 bases and J lost 4, with 22 bases in between. The germline V gene has CDR1 SNHLY and CDR2 FYNNEI. The CDR3 runs to 15 residues. As DNA, the CDR3 is TGTGCCAGTTCCCCCCGCAGTGGTAGGCTTTACGAGCAGTACTTC. Protein product: CASSPRSGRLYEQYF.

V is TRBV24-1 and J is TRBJ2-2; D is unclear. CDR1 KGHDR and CDR2 SFDVKD come from the germline V gene. CDR3 length equals 15 residues. V was clipped by 5 bases and J by 0 bases, with 9 bases between them. The CDR3 bases are TGTGCCACCAGTGCCCAGCTCGCGAACACCGGGGAGCTGTTTTTT. It translates to CATSAQLANTGELFF.

This clonotype has a handful of counts. The J gene is TRBJ1-2, the V gene TRBV27, with 8 bases matching TRBD1. V dropped 4 bases and J dropped 4; count of bases not matched to a gene: 8. Germline values: CDR1 MNHEY, CDR2 SMNVEV (reference sequence). The CDR3 loop spans 15 amino acids. CDR3 sequence reads: CASSSYGQGSYGYTF. The CDR3 region has the DNA TGTGCCAGCAGTTCCTACGGACAGGGAAGCTATGGCTACACCTTC.

This clonotype has a count of ten or more. The chain joins TRBV6-1 to TRBJ2-2; no firm D call. Trimming took off 6 bases at V and 2 bases at J, with 4 bases between the two ends. The germline CDR1 and CDR2 sequences are MNHNS and SASEGT. This CDR3 has 12 amino acids. The CDR3 spells CASRENTGELFF. The CDR3, as DNA: TGTGCCAGCAGGGAAAACACCGGGGAGCTGTTTTTT.

V usage is TRBV20-1 and J usage is TRBJ2-7, with TRBD2 matching 10 bases. Losses at the gene ends were 6 bases for V and 4 bases for J; bases not matched to a gene: 9. Germline-derived CDR1 and CDR2 are DFQATT and SNEGSKA (reference sequence). The CDR3 loop spans 14 amino acids. DNA of the CDR3: TGCAGTGCACGCAGCGGGAGGGCGGGGTACGAGCAGTACTTC. It translates to CSARSGRAGYEQYF.

This sequence joins TRBV20-1 and TRBJ2-7; unclear D gene. V was cut by 3 bases and J by 6 bases, with 18 bases left in between. This CDR3 comprises 14 residues. Germline CDR1 and CDR2: DFQATT and SNEGSKA (reference sequence). The CDR3 is CSASFAASGVEQYF. The CDR3 nucleotides read TGCAGTGCTAGTTTCGCAGCGTCTGGGGTCGAGCAGTACTTC.

The gene calls are TRBV10-3 and TRBJ1-1, with D perhaps TRBD1 (5 bases). The germline V and J ends were trimmed by 2 bases and 1 base, with 11 bases remaining between them. Germline V gives CDR1 ENHRY, CDR2 SYGVKD. The CDR3 loop spans 15 amino acids. The CDR3 loop reads CAISEGGRENTEAFF. In DNA, the CDR3 is TGTGCCATCAGTGAGGGAGGCAGGGAGAACACTGAAGCTTTCTTT.

CDR3 bases: TGTGCCAGCCACCAGGGTGGCGGGTCACTGGTCTACGAGCAGTACTTC. Amino acids: CASHQGGGSLVYEQYF. This chain joins TRBV19 and TRBJ2-7; perhaps D is TRBD1 or TRBD2 (5 bases each). Between the trimmed V and J ends, which lost 9 bases and 3 bases, there was a span of 24 bases. CDR1 is LNHDA and CDR2 is SQIVND in the germline V gene (reference sequence). The CDR3 is made up of 16 amino acids.

The V call is TRBV20-1, the J call TRBJ2-7; D gene uncertain. Germline assignment: CDR1 DFQATT and CDR2 SNEGSKA (reference sequence). The CDR3 runs 11 residues. Trimming took off 6 bases at V and 5 bases at J, with 11 bases between the two ends. The CDR3 DNA sequence: TGCAGTGCCGCCCCCTCTGACGAGCAGTACTTC. It yields the protein CSAAPSDEQYF.

This clonotype has more than one count but fewer than ten. The DNA for the CDR3 is TGTGCCAGCAATGGACTAGCGGGAGACGAGCAGTTCTTC. Translated, it gives CASNGLAGDEQFF. The chain joins TRBV14 to TRBJ2-1; TRBD2 matches at 13 bases. Per germline, CDR1 SGHDN and CDR2 FVKESK. V was clipped by 7 bases and J by 10 bases; unmatched bases: 4. CDR3 length: 13 amino acids.

CDR3 protein: CASTSGLRETQYF. The CDR3 DNA reads TGTGCCAGCACTTCGGGGCTACGAGAGACCCAGTACTTC. V is TRBV5-6 and J is TRBJ2-5, with D possibly called TRBD1 or TRBD2 (5 bases each). Germline values: CDR1 SGHDT, CDR2 YYEEEE. V was clipped by 6 bases and J by 4 bases, with 13 bases between them. The CDR3 covers 13 residues. Drawing the rest from reference TRBV5-6 and TRBJ2-5, the complete variable domain is DAGVTQSPTHLIKTRGQQVTLRCSPKSGHDTVSWYQQALGQGPQFIFQYYEEEERQRGNFPDRFSGHQFPNYSSELNVNALLLGDSALYLCASTSGLRETQYFGPGTRLLVL.

This clonotype showed up just a few times. V is TRBV12-3 or TRBV12-4 and J is TRBJ2-1, with 10 bases lining up with TRBD2. The CDR3 runs to 15 residues. V shed 2 bases, J shed 7 bases, and the junction held 5 bases outside the gene matches. The CDR3 nucleotides read TGTGCCAGCAGTTTAAGAAGCGGGAGGGGGAATGAGCAGTTCTTC. Encoded protein: CASSLRSGRGNEQFF.

This chain joins TRBV28 and TRBJ2-5; D is possibly TRBD1 (5 bases). The length of the CDR3 is 14 residues. V was pared by 8 bases and J by 4 bases, with 17 bases between. In germline, CDR1 is MDHEN, CDR2 SYDVKM. The CDR3 spells CASAPRGRVETQYF. The CDR3 DNA follows: TGTGCCAGCGCTCCTAGGGGAAGGGTAGAGACCCAGTACTTC.

In regard to this clonotype: Germline and junction disagree at one end, which may indicate a read error. The chain links TRBV5-1 to TRBJ2-7; TRBD1 or TRBD2 may be the D gene (5 bases each). CDR1 is SGHRS, CDR2 YFSETQ, per germline. The length of the CDR3 is 14 residues. The CDR3 DNA reads as TGCACCAGCAGCCCGGGACGGCTCTTTTACGAGCAGTACTTC. Its protein is CTSSPGRLFYEQYF.

The chain couples TRBV20-1 to TRBJ2-3; 7 nucleotides line up with TRBD2. J was trimmed by 4 bases and V by 1 base; bases with no gene match: 8. Germline V lookup: CDR1 DFQATT, CDR2 SNEGSKA (reference sequence). The CDR3 extends over 15 amino acids. CDR3 nucleotides: TGCAGTGCTAGAGGGGGACTATTTTTTTCAGATACGCAGTATTTT. This gives the protein CSARGGLFFSDTQYF.

The table lists this clonotype with many counts. The chain combines TRBV12-3 or TRBV12-4 with TRBJ2-5; D uncertain. The CDR3 totals 15 residues. The ends were cut back, 7 bases at V and 4 bases at J, with 19 bases in the middle. The CDR3 DNA is TGTGCCAGCACCCAATGGGATAAGGTCGGAGAGACCCAGTACTTC. Translated: CASTQWDKVGETQYF.

There are many counts of this clonotype. This chain uses TRBV28 with TRBJ2-7, with a weak D call TRBD1 (6 bases). In germline, CDR1 is MDHEN, CDR2 SYDVKM. V lost 7 bases and J lost 0, with 22 bases in between. This CDR3 region has 17 residues. The CDR3 DNA reads as TGTGCCAGCACCAATTCAGGGGTGGTGGAATACTCCTACGAGCAGTACTTC. Its translation: CASTNSGVVEYSYEQYF.

This clonotype was seen many times. The chain carries TRBV28 and TRBJ2-2, with unresolved D. CDR3 length equals 12 residues. The V gene lost 4 bases and the J gene lost 6 bases, with 6 bases spanning the gap. The germline CDR1 and CDR2 sequences are MDHEN and SYDVKM. The CDR3 bases are TGTGCCAGCAGTTCGCCGCCCGGGGAGCTGTTTTTT. This encodes CASSSPPGELFF.

In this sample, this clonotype turned up many times. The V gene is TRBV18, the J gene TRBJ1-1, with D unclear. V gave up 3 bases and J gave up 1 base, with 9 bases separating them. The CDR3 spans 14 residues. Per germline, CDR1 KGHSH and CDR2 LQKENI. CDR3 nucleotides: TGTGCCAGCTCACCCCTCGCGGAGAACACTGAAGCTTTCTTT. Translating it yields CASSPLAENTEAFF.